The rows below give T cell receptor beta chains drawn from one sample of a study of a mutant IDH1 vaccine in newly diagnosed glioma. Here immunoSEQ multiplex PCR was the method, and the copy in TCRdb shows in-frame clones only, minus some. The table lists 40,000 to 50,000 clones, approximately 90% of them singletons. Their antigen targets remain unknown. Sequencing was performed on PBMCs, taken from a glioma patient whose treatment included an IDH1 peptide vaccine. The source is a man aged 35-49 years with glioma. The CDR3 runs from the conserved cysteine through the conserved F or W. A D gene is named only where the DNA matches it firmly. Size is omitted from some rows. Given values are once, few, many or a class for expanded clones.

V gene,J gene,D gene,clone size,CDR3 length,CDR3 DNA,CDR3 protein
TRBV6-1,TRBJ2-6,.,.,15,TGTGCCAGCAGTGAGGTCAGCTCTGGGGCCAACGTCCTGACTTTC,CASSEVSSGANVLTF
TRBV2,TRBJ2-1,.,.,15,TGTGCCAGCAGTGAAGCTTGGGCGGGAAACAATGAGCAGTTCTTC,CASSEAWAGNNEQFF
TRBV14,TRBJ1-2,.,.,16,TGTGCCAGCAGCCGATCACGGACAGACTCTAACTATGGCTACACCTTC,CASSRSRTDSNYGYTF
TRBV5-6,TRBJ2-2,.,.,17,TGTGCCAGCAGCTTGCTGGGGCAGGGCGTATACACCGGGGAGCTGTTTTTT,CASSLLGQGVYTGELFF
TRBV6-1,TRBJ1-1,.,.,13,TGTGCCAGCAGTGTGACAGAGAACACTGAAGCTTTCTTT,CASSVTENTEAFF
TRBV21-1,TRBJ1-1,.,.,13,TGTGCCAGCAGCAAACGAAGGAGCACTGAAGCTTTCTTT,CASSKRRSTEAFF
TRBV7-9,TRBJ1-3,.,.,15,TGTGCCAGCATCCATCGGGACACTCCATCGAACACCATATATTTT,CASIHRDTPSNTIYF
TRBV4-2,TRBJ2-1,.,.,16,TGTGCCAGCAGCCAAGGTCCGTCCAGGGGCTACAATGAGCAGTTCTTC,CASSQGPSRGYNEQFF
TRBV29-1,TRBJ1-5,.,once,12,TGCAGCGTCCGAATCGGCAATCAGCCCCAGCATTTT,CSVRIGNQPQHF
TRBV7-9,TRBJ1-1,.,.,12,TGTGCCAGCAGCTTAGGAGTCGCTGAAGCTTTCTTT,CASSLGVAEAFF
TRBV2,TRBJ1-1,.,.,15,TGTGCCAGCGCCCGGGGCCAGCGGGAGTACACTGAAGCTTTCTTT,CASARGQREYTEAFF
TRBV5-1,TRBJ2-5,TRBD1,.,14,TGCGCCAGCAGCGGGGACAGGGGGCCAGAGACCCAGTACTTC,CASSGDRGPETQYF
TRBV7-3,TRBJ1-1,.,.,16,TGTGCCAGCAGCTGGAGGGGCCCGGAGATGAACACTGAAGCTTTCTTT,CASSWRGPEMNTEAFF
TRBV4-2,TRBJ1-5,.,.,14,TGTGCCAGCAGTTACCGACAGGGCAATCAGCCCCAGCATTTT,CASSYRQGNQPQHF
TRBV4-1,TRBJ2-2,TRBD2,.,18,TGCGCCAGCAGCCAAGGATTGGGCGGGAGGTTCAACACCGGGGAGCTGTTTTTT,CASSQGLGGRFNTGELFF
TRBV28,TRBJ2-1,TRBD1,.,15,TGTGCCAGCAGTTCGGACAGGGAATATTACAATGAGCAGTTCTTC,CASSSDREYYNEQFF
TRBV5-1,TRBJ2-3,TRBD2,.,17,TGCGCCAGCAGCCGCTCGTCCGCGGGGGGGCGGGGAGATACGCAGTATTTT,CASSRSSAGGRGDTQYF
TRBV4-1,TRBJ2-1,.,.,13,TGCGCCAGCAGGCCTGGTTTCGGCAATGAGCAGTTCTTC,CASRPGFGNEQFF
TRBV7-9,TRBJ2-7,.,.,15,TGTGCCAGCAGCTTAAGGGTGGGGAGTTCCTACGAGCAGTACTTC,CASSLRVGSSYEQYF
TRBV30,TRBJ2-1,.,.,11,TGTGCCTGGACGCAGAACAATGAGCAGTTCTTC,CAWTQNNEQFF
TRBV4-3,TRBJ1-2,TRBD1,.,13,TGCGCCAGCAGCCCTCAGGGGGCATATGGCTACACCTTC,CASSPQGAYGYTF
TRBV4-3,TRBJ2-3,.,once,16,TGCGCCAGCAGCCAAGGTAGCAAGTTAAGCACAGATACGCAGTATTTT,CASSQGSKLSTDTQYF
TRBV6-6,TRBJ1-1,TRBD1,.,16,TGTGCCAGCAGTAACCGACAGGGAAGGTGGAACACTGAAGCTTTCTTT,CASSNRQGRWNTEAFF
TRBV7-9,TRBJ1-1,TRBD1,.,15,TGTGCCAGCAGCCCTAGACAGGGATGGGAAACTGAAGCTTTCTTT,CASSPRQGWETEAFF
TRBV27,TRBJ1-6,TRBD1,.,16,TGTGCCAGCAGCAAATTCGGGACAGGGTATAATTCACCCCTCCACTTT,CASSKFGTGYNSPLHF
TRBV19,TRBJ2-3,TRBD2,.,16,TGTGCCAGTAGCCATACCGGGACTAGCGGCACAGATACGCAGTATTTT,CASSHTGTSGTDTQYF
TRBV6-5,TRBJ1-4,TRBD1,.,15,TGTGCCAGCAGACAACCGGGACAGGGAGGAGAAAAACTGTTTTTT,CASRQPGQGGEKLFF
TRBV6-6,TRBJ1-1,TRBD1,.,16,TGTGCCAGCAGTACAAAGCCGGGACAGATGAACACTGAAGCTTTCTTT,CASSTKPGQMNTEAFF
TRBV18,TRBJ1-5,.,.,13,TGTGCCAGCTCCAGGGAGATGGATCAGCCCCAGCATTTT,CASSREMDQPQHF
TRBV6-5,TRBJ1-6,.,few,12,TGTGCCAGCAGCTTGAACTTTTCGCCCCTCCACTTT,CASSLNFSPLHF
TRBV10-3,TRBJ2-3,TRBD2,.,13,TGTGCCACTAGCGGAACTCTTGGGGATACGCAGTATTTT,CATSGTLGDTQYF
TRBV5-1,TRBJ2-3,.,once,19,TGCGCCAGCAGCTTCGTAATCGGCAGGGGTCCCTTTGGGACAGATACGCAGTATTTT,CASSFVIGRGPFGTDTQYF
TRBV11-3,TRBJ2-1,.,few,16,TGTGCCAGCAGCTCGGGGGTGGGCCCTCAGAATAATGAGCAGTTCTTC,CASSSGVGPQNNEQFF
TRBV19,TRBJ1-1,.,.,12,TGTGCCAGTAGTATGGGGGGGACTGAAGCTTTCTTT,CASSMGGTEAFF
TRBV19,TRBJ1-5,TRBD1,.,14,TGTGCCAGTAGTACGACAGGGGACCGGCAGCCCCAGCATTTT,CASSTTGDRQPQHF
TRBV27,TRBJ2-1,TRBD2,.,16,TGTGCCAGCACCCTTATCGGACTAGCGGGGATCAATGAGCAGTTCTTC,CASTLIGLAGINEQFF
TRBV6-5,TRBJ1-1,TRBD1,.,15,TGTGCCAGCAACCGGGACAGCTTGCTCGGCTCTGAAGCTTTCTTT,CASNRDSLLGSEAFF
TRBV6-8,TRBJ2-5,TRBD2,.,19,TGTGCCAGCAGTTGTTGGGGAGGGAGTAGGGCCGAGGAGGAAGAGACCCAGTACTTC,CASSCWGGSRAEEEETQYF
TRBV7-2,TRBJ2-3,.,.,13,TGTGCCAGCAGGTCGCGCCCCCTGGATACGCAGTATTTT,CASRSRPLDTQYF
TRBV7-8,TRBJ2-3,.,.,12,TGTGCCAGCAGCACCTTCACAGATACGCAGTATTTT,CASSTFTDTQYF
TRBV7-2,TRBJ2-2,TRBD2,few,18,TGTGCCAGCAGCCCGGGACTAGCGGGGGGTACGGTCACCGGGGAGCTGTTTTTT,CASSPGLAGGTVTGELFF
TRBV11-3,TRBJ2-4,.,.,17,TGTGCCAGCAGCCAGAGGACCGCCGGGACGGCCAAAAACATTCAGTACTTC,CASSQRTAGTAKNIQYF
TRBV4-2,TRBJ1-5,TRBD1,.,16,TGTGCCAGCAGCTCCCGGGAACAGGGGGGCGTTCAGCCCCAGCATTTT,CASSSREQGGVQPQHF
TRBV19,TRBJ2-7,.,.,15,TGTGCCAGTAGTAAAGAGGTCGGGAGCTCCTACGAGCAGTACTTC,CASSKEVGSSYEQYF
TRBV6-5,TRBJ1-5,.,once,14,TGTGCCAGCAGTACAGGGTTTTCAGGTCAGCCCCAGCATTTT,CASSTGFSGQPQHF